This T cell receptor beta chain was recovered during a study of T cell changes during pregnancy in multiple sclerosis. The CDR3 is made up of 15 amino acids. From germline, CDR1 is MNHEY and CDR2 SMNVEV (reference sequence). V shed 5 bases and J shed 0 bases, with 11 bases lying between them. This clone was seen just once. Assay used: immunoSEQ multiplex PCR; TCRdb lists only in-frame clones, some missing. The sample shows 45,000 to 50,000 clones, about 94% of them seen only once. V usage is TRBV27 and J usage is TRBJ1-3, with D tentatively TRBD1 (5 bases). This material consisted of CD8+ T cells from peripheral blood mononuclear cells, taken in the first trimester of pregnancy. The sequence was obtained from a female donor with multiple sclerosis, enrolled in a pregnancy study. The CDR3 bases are TGTGCCAGCAGTAAAGGGGTTGCCTCTGGAAACACCATATATTTT. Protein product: CASSKGVASGNTIYF.